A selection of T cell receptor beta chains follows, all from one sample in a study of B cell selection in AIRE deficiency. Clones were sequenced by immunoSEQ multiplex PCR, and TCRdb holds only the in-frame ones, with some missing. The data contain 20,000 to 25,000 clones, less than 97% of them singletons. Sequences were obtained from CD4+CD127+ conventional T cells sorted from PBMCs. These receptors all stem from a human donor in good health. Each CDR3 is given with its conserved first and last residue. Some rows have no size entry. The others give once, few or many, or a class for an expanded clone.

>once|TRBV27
CASSFRGYTF
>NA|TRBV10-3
CATLDSRGDEQFF
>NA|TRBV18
CASSQGSGRAGDNEQFF
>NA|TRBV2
CASSTGTGNQPQHF
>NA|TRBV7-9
CASSPAYEQYF
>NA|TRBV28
CASSNQYRAETQYF
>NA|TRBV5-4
CASSPGQGVYNEQFF
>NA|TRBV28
CASSLRGRSSGELFF
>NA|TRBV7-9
CASSLSGGALTF
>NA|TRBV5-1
CASSTPGTPYGEQFF
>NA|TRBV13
CASSRRVSSSGNTIYF
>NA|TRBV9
CASSAGDREGEQYF
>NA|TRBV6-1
CASSETAGRGGYNEQFF
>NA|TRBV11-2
CASSLSSSPLHF
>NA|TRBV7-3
CASRADPNTEAFF
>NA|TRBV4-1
CASSQDPDRVRYF
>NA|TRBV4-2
CASSTRQESSYEQYF
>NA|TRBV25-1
CASSEEWGTYEQYF
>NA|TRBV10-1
CASSERWPFSYNEQFF
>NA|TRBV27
CASSSRLAGYNEQFF
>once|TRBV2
CASSVRAGNTIYF
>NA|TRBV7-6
CASSLVGTSGQETQYF
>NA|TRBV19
CASSIGTNIRYNEQFF